Presented here are 12 T cell receptor beta chains from one specimen sequenced in a study of technical replicates of blood from a handful of donors. Assay: immunoSEQ multiplex PCR; the TCRdb copy retains only in-frame clones and omits some. The sample lists 60,000 to 65,000 clones, around 87% seen once, with about 5.2% in the top ten. The specimen sequenced was PBMCs. The receptors derive from a human donor in good health. Some clones in this sample may be carry-over from other donors' samples.

This chain links TRBV10-3 with TRBJ1-1; D is undetermined. V lost 10 bases and J lost 1, with 16 bases in between. The CDR3 sequence is 14 residues long. In germline, CDR1 is ENHRY, CDR2 SYGVKD. The CDR3 reads CATKVMAANTEAFF. The CDR3 region has the DNA TGTGCCACCAAGGTGATGGCGGCGAACACTGAAGCTTTCTTT.

The J gene is TRBJ2-7, the V gene TRBV7-9; D is possibly TRBD1 (5 bases). Trimming pared 0 bases from V and 1 base from J, leaving 10 bases between. The germline V gene encodes CDR1 SEHNR and CDR2 FQNEAQ (reference sequence). There are 15 residues in the CDR3. This CDR3 is CASSLAAGRSYEQYF. The CDR3 DNA is TGTGCCAGCAGCTTAGCGGCAGGGCGGTCCTACGAGCAGTACTTC.

The chain links TRBV11-2 to TRBJ2-3, with D unclear. The CDR3 spans 13 residues. The germline gives CDR1 SGHAT, CDR2 FQNNGV. Trimming left V 1 base short and J 5 bases short, with 7 bases between. CDR3 residues: CASSLVIEDTQYF. The CDR3 DNA reads as TGTGCCAGCAGCTTAGTCATAGAAGATACGCAGTATTTT.

The J gene is TRBJ1-5, the V gene TRBV5-5; 7 nucleotides line up with TRBD1. Germline V gives CDR1 SGHKS, CDR2 YYEKEE (reference sequence). There are 16 residues in the CDR3. Losses at the gene ends were 4 bases for V and 6 bases for J; bases not matched to a gene: 13. CDR3 coding DNA: TGTGCCAGCAGCAAAACCTACAGGGGTATAGGTCAGCCCCAGCATTTT. Amino acid sequence: CASSKTYRGIGQPQHF. Complete variable domain (other parts from reference TRBV5-5 and TRBJ1-5): DAGVTQSPTHLIKTRGQQVTLRCSPISGHKSVSWYQQVLGQGPQFIFQYYEKEERGRGNFPDRFSARQFPNYSSELNVNALLLGDSALYLCASSKTYRGIGQPQHFGDGTRLSIL.

This clone was picked up one time. The CDR3 DNA reads TGTGCCAGCAGCTTAGATCGGGGACTAGCCTACAATGAGCAGTTCTTC. Translation gives CASSLDRGLAYNEQFF. The V and J genes are TRBV7-2 and TRBJ2-1; 8 bases are a match to TRBD2. The CDR3 is 16 residues long. V gave up 1 base and J gave up 2 bases; unmatched junction bases: 4. CDR1 and CDR2 from the germline V gene are SGHTA and FQGNSA.

The chain couples TRBV27 to TRBJ2-7, with TRBD2 as a possible D gene (7 bases). V dropped 2 bases and J dropped 2 bases, with 13 bases sitting between them. Germline V lookup: CDR1 MNHEY, CDR2 SMNVEV (reference sequence). This CDR3 contains 15 residues. The CDR3 here is CASSLVGGAPYEQYF. The CDR3, as DNA: TGTGCCAGCAGTTTAGTTGGGGGGGCCCCCTACGAGCAGTACTTC.

The chain links TRBV27 to TRBJ2-6, with 12 bases that match TRBD2. Germline V lookup: CDR1 MNHEY, CDR2 SMNVEV (reference sequence). The CDR3 consists of 17 residues. V lost 6 bases, J lost 0 bases, and 3 bases stayed unmatched. The CDR3: CASRRLAGDSGANVLTF. CDR3 sequence (DNA): TGTGCCAGCAGACGACTAGCGGGAGACTCTGGGGCCAACGTCCTGACTTTC.

The chain has TRBV6-1 and TRBJ1-5; 8 bases line up with TRBD1. Germline CDR1 MNHNS, CDR2 SASEGT. The CDR3 consists of 13 residues. The V gene end was trimmed by 8 bases and the J gene end by 5 bases; junction bases not matched to a gene: 5. Written as DNA, the CDR3 is TGTGCCAGCGGGAGACAGGGGTATCAGCCCCAGCATTTT. This sequence encodes CASGRQGYQPQHF.

The chain carries TRBV18 and TRBJ1-2, with 8 bases fitting TRBD1. Germline lookup yields CDR1 KGHSH and CDR2 LQKENI. V shed 3 bases and J 8 bases; nucleotides not matched to a gene: 5. The CDR3 loop spans 13 amino acids. Here the CDR3 reads CASSPDRVKGYTF. The CDR3, as DNA: TGTGCCAGCTCACCGGACAGGGTGAAGGGCTACACCTTC.

This rearrangement joins TRBV4-3 to TRBJ1-1; D is perhaps TRBD1 (5 bases). CDR1 and CDR2 from the germline V gene are LGHNA and YSLEER. V was pared by 3 bases and J by 4 bases, with 9 bases between. There are 13 residues in the CDR3. This CDR3 is CASSHGGGTEAFF. DNA of the CDR3: TGCGCCAGCAGCCATGGGGGGGGCACTGAAGCTTTCTTT.

This chain links TRBV19 with TRBJ1-2; TRBD1 matches 9 bases. The CDR3 extends over 15 amino acids. Germline assignment: CDR1 LNHDA and CDR2 SQIVND (reference sequence). The J segment lost 3 bases and the V segment lost 3 bases, leaving 5 bases of the junction unmatched. The CDR3 DNA reads as TGTGCCAGTAGTATTCCAGGACAGGGGTACTATGGCTACACCTTC. Residues: CASSIPGQGYYGYTF.

The chain joins TRBV14 to TRBJ2-7; D perhaps matches TRBD2 (6 bases). The V and J ends lost 4 bases and 3 bases respectively, with 16 bases between them. Germline V CDR1 and CDR2: SGHDN, FVKESK. The CDR3 has 15 amino acids. The CDR3 loop is CASSRKLGGNYEQYF. CDR3 bases: TGTGCCAGCAGCCGTAAACTGGGGGGTAACTACGAGCAGTACTTC.